This TCR beta chain comes out of a study of blood T cell repertoires in COVID-19. Produced via immunoSEQ multiplex PCR; TCRdb's table is partial and in-frame only. The data contain a few hundred thousand clones, approximately 90% of them singletons. The CDR3 loop spans 18 amino acids. With 3 bases clipped from V and 4 bases from J, the junction kept 8 bases outside the gene matches. The germline V gene has CDR1 SEHNR and CDR2 FQNEAQ (reference sequence). This TCR was sampled from a middle-aged woman who had recovered from COVID-19. The chain uses TRBV7-9 and TRBJ2-5; 16 bases align to TRBD2. Sequencing used PBMCs or T cells enriched from blood (not recorded which). The CDR3 here is CASSFGGTSGRALETQYF. CDR3 DNA: TGTGCCAGCAGCTTCGGGGGGACTAGCGGGAGGGCCTTAGAGACCCAGTACTTC.